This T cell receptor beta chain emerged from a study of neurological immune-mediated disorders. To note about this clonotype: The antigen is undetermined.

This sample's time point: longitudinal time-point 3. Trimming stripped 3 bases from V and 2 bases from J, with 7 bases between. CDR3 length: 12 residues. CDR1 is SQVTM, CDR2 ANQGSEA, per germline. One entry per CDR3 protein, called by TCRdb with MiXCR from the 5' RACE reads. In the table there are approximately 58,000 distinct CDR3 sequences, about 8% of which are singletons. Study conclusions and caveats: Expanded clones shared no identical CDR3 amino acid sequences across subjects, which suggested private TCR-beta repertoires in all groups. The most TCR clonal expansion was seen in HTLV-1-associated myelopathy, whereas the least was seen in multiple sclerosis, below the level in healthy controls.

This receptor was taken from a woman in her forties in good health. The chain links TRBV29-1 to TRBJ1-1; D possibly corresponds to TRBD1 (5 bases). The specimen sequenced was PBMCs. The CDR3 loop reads CSVEQGNTEAFF. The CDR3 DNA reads TGCAGCGTTGAGCAGGGAAACACTGAAGCTTTCTTT.